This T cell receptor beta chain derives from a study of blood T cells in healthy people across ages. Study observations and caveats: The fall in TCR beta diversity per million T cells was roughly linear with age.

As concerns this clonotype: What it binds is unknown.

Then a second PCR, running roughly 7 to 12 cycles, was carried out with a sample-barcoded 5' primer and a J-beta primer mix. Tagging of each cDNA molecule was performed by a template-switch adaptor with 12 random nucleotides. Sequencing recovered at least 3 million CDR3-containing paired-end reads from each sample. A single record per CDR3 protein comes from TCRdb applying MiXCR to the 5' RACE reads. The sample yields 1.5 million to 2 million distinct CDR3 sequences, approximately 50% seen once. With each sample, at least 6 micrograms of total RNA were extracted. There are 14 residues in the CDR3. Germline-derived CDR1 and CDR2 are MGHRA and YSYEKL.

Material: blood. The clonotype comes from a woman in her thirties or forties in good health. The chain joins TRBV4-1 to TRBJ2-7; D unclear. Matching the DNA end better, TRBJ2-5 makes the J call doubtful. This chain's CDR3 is CASSQGAVSETQYF. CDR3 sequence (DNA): TGCGCCAGCAGCCAAGGGGCAGTCAGTGAGACCCAGTACTTC.